Below, 20 T cell receptor beta chains from the same sample are listed, as sequenced in a study of blood T cell repertoires in COVID-19. Only in-frame clones appear in the TCRdb table, and some are missing; sequencing was by immunoSEQ multiplex PCR. The sample holds 240,000 or so clones, 86% seen once. Sequencing input: PBMCs or T cells enriched from blood (not recorded which). The origin of the receptors is a woman between 45 and 65 years old who had recovered from COVID-19.

V usage is TRBV30 and J usage is TRBJ2-3, with TRBD2 matching over 12 bases. The ends lost 1 base at V and 2 bases at J; junction bases unmatched: 7. CDR1 GTSNPN and CDR2 SVGIG come from the germline V gene (reference sequence). There are 17 residues in the CDR3. CDR3 nucleotides: TGTGCCTGGAGTGCCCCCGGACTAGCGGGATACACAGATACGCAGTATTTT. Protein product: CAWSAPGLAGYTDTQYF.

The chain uses TRBV21-1 and TRBJ1-4. TRBV21-1 is designated a pseudogene. This CDR3 has 16 amino acids. The DNA of the CDR3 is TGTGCCAGCAGCAGCAACCATCGGGGGTCTAATGAAAAACTGTTTTTT. Encoded protein: CASSSNHRGSNEKLFF.

The chain combines TRBV6-2 or TRBV6-3 with TRBJ1-2; 7 nucleotides align to TRBD1. In germline, CDR1 is MNHEY, CDR2 SVGEGT. Germline trimming cut 6 bases from V and 3 bases from J; bases unmatched to any gene: 4. The CDR3 totals 13 residues. The CDR3 region has the DNA TGTGCCAGCAGCTTCGGACAGGACTATGGCTACACCTTC. Its protein is CASSFGQDYGYTF.

The V call is TRBV5-8, the J call TRBJ1-1, with D maybe TRBD1 (5 bases). Germline loops: CDR1 SGHTS, CDR2 YDEGEE. With 1 base removed from V and 1 base from J, the gap between germline ends came to 14 bases. The CDR3 has 16 residues. This chain's CDR3 is CASSLWDSVRNTEAFF. The CDR3 bases are TGTGCCAGCAGCTTGTGGGACTCGGTGCGGAACACTGAAGCTTTCTTT.

V is TRBV10-2 and J is TRBJ2-5; 14 nucleotides match TRBD2. The germline CDR1 and CDR2 sequences are WSHSY and SAAADI. V shed 8 bases, J shed 1 base, and the junction held 9 bases outside the gene matches. The CDR3 totals 17 residues. Written as DNA, the CDR3 is TGCGCCAGCCTCGGGACTAGCGGGGGCTCCCTCCAAGAGACCCAGTACTTC. Protein sequence: CASLGTSGGSLQETQYF.

This chain links TRBV6-2 or TRBV6-3 with TRBJ2-7, with D unresolved. V was shortened by 7 bases and J by 9 bases, with 25 bases between the two germline ends. From germline, CDR1 is MNHEY and CDR2 SVGEGT. The CDR3 sequence is 15 residues long. CDR3 in amino acids: CASTPRRLVSVAQYF. Here the CDR3 DNA reads TGTGCCAGCACCCCGAGGCGGCTAGTAAGTGTCGCGCAGTACTTC.

The genes are TRBV5-5 and TRBJ1-4; perhaps TRBD1 as D (6 bases). CDR1 is SGHKS, CDR2 YYEKEE, per germline (reference sequence). Trimming took 2 bases from V and 7 from J, leaving 15 bases between them. The CDR3 is 15 amino acids. CDR3 amino acids: CASSLPTGGFEKLFF. The CDR3 DNA follows: TGTGCCAGCAGCTTACCGACAGGAGGTTTTGAAAAACTGTTTTTT.

The rearrangement uses TRBV6-5 and TRBJ1-3; 7 bases align to TRBD1. The V gene's germline CDR1 is MNHEY and CDR2 SVGAGI. The CDR3 is 16 residues long. V was pared by 0 bases and J by 0 bases, with 2 bases of the junction left unmatched. The DNA of the CDR3 is TGTGCCAGCAGTTACTCCGGGACAGCCTCTGGAAACACCATATATTTT. Translating gives CASSYSGTASGNTIYF.

The chain couples TRBV3-1 (or the pseudogene TRBV3-2) to TRBJ2-5; 9 bases map to TRBD1. Germline V gene sequence: CDR1 LGHDT, CDR2 YNNKEL (reference sequence). The V gene end was trimmed by 4 bases and the J gene end by 4 bases; junction bases not matched to a gene: 13. The CDR3 totals 17 residues. The CDR3 spells CASSLTETQGARETQYF. The CDR3 DNA is TGTGCCAGCAGCCTCACGGAGACACAGGGGGCTCGAGAGACCCAGTACTTC.

The chain carries TRBV27 and TRBJ2-7; 8 positions match TRBD2. Germline CDR1 MNHEY, CDR2 SMNVEV (reference sequence). V lost 5 bases, J lost 3 bases, and 9 bases stayed unmatched. The CDR3 has 15 amino acids. The CDR3 reads CASSTYSGKFYEQYF. The CDR3 DNA reads as TGTGCCAGCAGTACCTATAGCGGGAAATTCTACGAGCAGTACTTC.

The CDR3 protein is CASSLRGGTGNTIYF. CDR3 DNA sequence: TGTGCCAGCAGCTTACGCGGGGGCACAGGAAACACCATATATTTT. The J gene is TRBJ1-3, the V gene TRBV7-6, with D possibly being TRBD1 (6 bases). Germline loops: CDR1 SGHVS, CDR2 FNYEAQ. V was clipped by 2 bases and J by 4 bases, with 12 bases between them. The CDR3 runs 15 residues.

In this sample, this clone turned up once. Here the CDR3 reads CASSRPGQGNYGYTF. The DNA of the CDR3 is TGTGCCAGCAGCCGACCGGGACAGGGAAACTATGGCTACACCTTC. The chain combines TRBV4-2 with TRBJ1-2; TRBD1 matches 9 bases. The germline V gene has CDR1 LGHNA and CDR2 YNFKEQ. V dropped 4 bases and J dropped 2; count of bases not matched to a gene: 5. The CDR3 totals 15 residues.

This clone was counted a few times. V and J are TRBV30 and TRBJ2-1; D is unresolved. V was cut by 0 bases and J by 3 bases, with 6 bases left in between. The V gene's germline CDR1 is GTSNPN and CDR2 SVGIG (reference sequence). This CDR3 spans 13 amino acids. CDR3 protein: CAWSVNSYNEQFF. CDR3 coding DNA: TGTGCCTGGAGTGTTAACAGCTACAATGAGCAGTTCTTC. The variable domain in full, with the rest retrieved from reference TRBV30 and TRBJ2-1, is SQTIHQWPATLVQPVGSPLSLECTVEGTSNPNLYWYRQAAGRGLQLLFYSVGIGQISSEVPQNLSASRPQDRQFILSSKKLLLSDSGFYLCAWSVNSYNEQFFGPGTRLTVL.

The J gene is TRBJ1-5, the V gene TRBV10-1, with TRBD1 matching 7 bases. CDR1 and CDR2 (germline): WNHNN, SYGVQD (reference sequence). Germline trimming cut 4 bases from V and 0 bases from J; bases unmatched to any gene: 27. CDR3 length: 23 amino acids. The CDR3 region has the DNA TGCGCCAGCAGTGTCACGAGGCGTTGCCCGACAGGGAAAACGAGTTATAGCAATCAGCCCCAGCATTTT. Amino acid sequence: CASSVTRRCPTGKTSYSNQPQHF.

The V gene is TRBV29-1, the J gene TRBJ2-1, with D possibly being TRBD2 (5 bases). The CDR3 spans 16 residues. Trimming pared 2 bases from V and 3 bases from J, leaving 17 bases between. Germline CDR1 is SQVTM and CDR2 is ANQGSEA. This chain's CDR3 is CSVEPAEGLRYNEQFF. Written as DNA, the CDR3 is TGCAGCGTTGAACCGGCAGAGGGTCTCCGCTACAATGAGCAGTTCTTC.

The V gene is TRBV19, the J gene TRBJ1-5; 10 bases match TRBD1. Germline V CDR1 and CDR2: LNHDA, SQIVND (reference sequence). The CDR3 totals 14 residues. Losses at the gene ends were 4 bases for V and 5 bases for J; bases not matched to a gene: 2. The CDR3 coding sequence is TGTGCCAGTAGTACTGGACAGGGGGATCAGCCCCAGCATTTT. Amino acid sequence: CASSTGQGDQPQHF. Full variable domain (missing parts from reference TRBV19 and TRBJ1-5): DGGITQSPKYLFRKEGQNVTLSCEQNLNHDAMYWYRQDPGQGLRLIYYSQIVNDFQKGDIAEGYSVSREKKESFPLTVTSAQKNPTAFYLCASSTGQGDQPQHFGDGTRLSIL.

Of note for this clone: At the DNA level, this CDR3 is encoded by other sequences in the same sample as well. The chain links TRBV4-3 to TRBJ2-7; the match to TRBD2 covers 11 bases. Germline V gene data show CDR1 as LGHNA and CDR2 as YSLEER. The J segment lost 4 bases and the V segment lost 1 base, leaving 0 bases of the junction unmatched. This CDR3 is built from 14 residues. As DNA, the CDR3 is TGCGCCAGCAGCCAAGGGACTAGCGGGTACGAGCAGTACTTC. This sequence encodes CASSQGTSGYEQYF.

The rearrangement uses TRBV5-1 and TRBJ1-3; D is ambiguous. The germline CDR1 and CDR2 sequences are SGHRS and YFSETQ. The CDR3 is 13 amino acids. Trimming left V 5 bases short and J 4 bases short, with 10 bases between. The CDR3 DNA is TGCGCCAGCAGAGGACTCAGGGGAAACACCATATATTTT. Translating gives CASRGLRGNTIYF.

The gene calls are TRBV7-6 and TRBJ2-3, with a weak D call TRBD2 (6 bases). The CDR3 spans 15 residues. V lost 5 bases to trimming and J lost 0 bases, with 12 bases between them. Germline CDR1 and CDR2: SGHVS and FNYEAQ. CDR3 coding DNA: TGTGCCAGCAGCCCCGGGGGAACTAGCACAGATACGCAGTATTTT. Translation: CASSPGGTSTDTQYF.

The V gene is TRBV28, the J gene TRBJ1-2; no reliable D call. Germline V gives CDR1 MDHEN, CDR2 SYDVKM. V lost 8 bases to trimming and J lost 1 base, with 5 bases between them. The CDR3 has 11 residues. CDR3 sequence: CASGSNYGYTF. The CDR3 coding sequence is TGTGCCAGCGGGAGTAACTATGGCTACACCTTC.